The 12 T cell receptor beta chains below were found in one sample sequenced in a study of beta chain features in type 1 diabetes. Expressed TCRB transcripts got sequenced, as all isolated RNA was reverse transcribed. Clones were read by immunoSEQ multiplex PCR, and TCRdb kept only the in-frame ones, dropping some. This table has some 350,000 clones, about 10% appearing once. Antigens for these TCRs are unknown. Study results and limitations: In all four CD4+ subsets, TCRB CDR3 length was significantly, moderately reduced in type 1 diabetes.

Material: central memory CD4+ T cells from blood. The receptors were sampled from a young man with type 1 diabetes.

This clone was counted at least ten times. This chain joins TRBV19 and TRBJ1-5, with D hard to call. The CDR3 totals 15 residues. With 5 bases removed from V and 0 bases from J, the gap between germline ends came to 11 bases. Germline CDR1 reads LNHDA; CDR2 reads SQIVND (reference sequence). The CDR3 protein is CASSPRENSNQPQHF. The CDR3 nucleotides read TGTGCCAGTAGTCCTCGCGAAAATAGCAATCAGCCCCAGCATTTT.

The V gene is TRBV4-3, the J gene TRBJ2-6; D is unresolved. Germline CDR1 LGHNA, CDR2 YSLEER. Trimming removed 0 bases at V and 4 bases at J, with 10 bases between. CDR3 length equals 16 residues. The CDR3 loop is CASSQDMGSGANVLTF. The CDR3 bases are TGCGCCAGCAGCCAAGATATGGGCTCCGGGGCCAACGTCCTGACTTTC.

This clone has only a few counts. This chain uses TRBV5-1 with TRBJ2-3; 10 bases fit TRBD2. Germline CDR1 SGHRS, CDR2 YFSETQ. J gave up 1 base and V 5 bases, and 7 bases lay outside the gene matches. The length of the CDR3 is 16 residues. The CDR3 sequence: CASRLGLADGTDTQYF. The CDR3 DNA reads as TGCGCCAGCAGGCTAGGACTAGCGGATGGCACAGATACGCAGTATTTT.

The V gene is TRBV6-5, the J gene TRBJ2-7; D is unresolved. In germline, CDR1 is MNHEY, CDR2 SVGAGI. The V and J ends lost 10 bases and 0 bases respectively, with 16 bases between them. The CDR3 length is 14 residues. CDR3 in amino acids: CAIGLGPNSYEQYF. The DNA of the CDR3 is TGTGCCATCGGGCTAGGGCCGAACTCCTACGAGCAGTACTTC.

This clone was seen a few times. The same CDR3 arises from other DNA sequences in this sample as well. The CDR3 is CASSPGDTGELFF. The CDR3 DNA reads as TGCGCCAGCAGCCCAGGGGACACCGGGGAGCTGTTTTTT. The genes are TRBV5-1 and TRBJ2-2; weak D call: TRBD1 (6 bases). This CDR3 contains 13 residues. V shed 4 bases and J shed 3 bases, with 7 bases lying between them. Per germline, CDR1 SGHRS and CDR2 YFSETQ.

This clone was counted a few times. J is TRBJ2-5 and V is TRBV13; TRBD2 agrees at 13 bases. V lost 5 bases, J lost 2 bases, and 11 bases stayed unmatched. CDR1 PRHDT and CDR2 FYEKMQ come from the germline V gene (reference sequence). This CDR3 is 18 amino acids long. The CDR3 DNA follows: TGTGCCAGCAGCGCCCCGACTAGCGGGAGGCCTGGGCAAGAGACCCAGTACTTC. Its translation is CASSAPTSGRPGQETQYF. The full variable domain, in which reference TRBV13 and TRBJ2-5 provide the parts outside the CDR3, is AAGVIQSPRHLIKEKRETATLKCYPIPRHDTVYWYQQGPGQDPQFLISFYEKMQSDKGSIPDRFSAQQFSDYHSELNMSSLELGDSALYFCASSAPTSGRPGQETQYFGPGTRLLVL.

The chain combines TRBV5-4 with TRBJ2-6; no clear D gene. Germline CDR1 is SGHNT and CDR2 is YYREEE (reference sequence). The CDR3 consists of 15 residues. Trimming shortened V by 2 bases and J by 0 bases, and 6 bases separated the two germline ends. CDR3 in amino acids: CASSLVSSGANVLTF. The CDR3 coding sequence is TGTGCCAGCAGCTTAGTAAGCTCTGGGGCCAACGTCCTGACTTTC.

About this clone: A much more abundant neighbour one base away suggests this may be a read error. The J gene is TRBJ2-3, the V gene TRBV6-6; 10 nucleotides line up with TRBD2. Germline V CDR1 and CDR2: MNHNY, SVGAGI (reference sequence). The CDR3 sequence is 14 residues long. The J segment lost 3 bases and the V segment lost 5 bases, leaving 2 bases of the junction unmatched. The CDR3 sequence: CASSLAGETDTQYF. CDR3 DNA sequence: TGTGCCAGCAGTCTAGCGGGAGAGACAGATACGCAGTATTTT.

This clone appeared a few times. CDR3 loop: CASSSQGETQYF. The CDR3, as DNA: TGTGCCAGCAGCAGCCAGGGGGAGACGCAGTATTTT. The chain is built from TRBV6-5 and TRBJ2-3, with 7 positions matching TRBD1. The CDR3 contains 12 residues. CDR1 is MNHEY and CDR2 is SVGAGI in the germline V gene. J gave up 9 bases and V 6 bases, and 6 bases lay outside the gene matches.

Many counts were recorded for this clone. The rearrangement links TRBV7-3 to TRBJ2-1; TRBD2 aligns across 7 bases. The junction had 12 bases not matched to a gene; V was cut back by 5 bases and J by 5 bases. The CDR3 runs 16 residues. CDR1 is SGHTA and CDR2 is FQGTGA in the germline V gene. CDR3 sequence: CASSLRVGEGDNEQFF. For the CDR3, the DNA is TGTGCCAGCAGCCTAAGGGTCGGGGAGGGTGACAATGAGCAGTTCTTC.

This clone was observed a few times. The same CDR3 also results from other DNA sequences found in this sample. The CDR3 loop is CASRTGTGNTDTQYF. CDR3 coding DNA: TGCGCCAGCAGGACCGGGACAGGGAACACAGATACGCAGTATTTT. The chain recombines TRBV5-1 with TRBJ2-3, with 9 bases lining up with TRBD1. Germline V lookup: CDR1 SGHRS, CDR2 YFSETQ. The junction had 6 bases not matched to a gene; V was cut back by 5 bases and J by 2 bases. CDR3 length equals 15 residues.

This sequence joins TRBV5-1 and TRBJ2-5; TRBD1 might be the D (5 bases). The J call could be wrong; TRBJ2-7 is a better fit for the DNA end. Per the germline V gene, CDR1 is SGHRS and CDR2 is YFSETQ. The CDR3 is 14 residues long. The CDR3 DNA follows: TGCGCCAGCAGCTTGGAAGGGGCCGCCTACGAGCAGTACTTC. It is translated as CASSLEGAAYEQYF.